These 26 T cell receptor beta chains originate from one sample sequenced in a study of blood T cell repertoires in COVID-19. Data came from immunoSEQ multiplex PCR; TCRdb stores just in-frame clones and leaves some out. The sample yields roughly 130,000 clones, around 80% seen once. The sequencing input was peripheral blood. Receptor source: a man between 65 and 79 years old with acute or convalescent COVID-19.

The chain links TRBV13 to TRBJ1-2; 8 nucleotides match TRBD1. V lost 5 bases and J lost 4; bases outside the gene matches: 6. Germline V gives CDR1 PRHDT, CDR2 FYEKMQ (reference sequence). This CDR3 comprises 14 residues. The CDR3 DNA reads TGTGCCAGCAGCAATCAGGGGGCGGTCTATGGCTACACCTTC. Protein sequence: CASSNQGAVYGYTF.

The rearrangement uses TRBV18 and TRBJ2-1; unclear D gene. This CDR3 is built from 14 residues. The V end was cut by 3 bases, the J end by 6 bases, with 12 bases between. The germline gives CDR1 KGHSH, CDR2 LQKENI. In DNA form, the CDR3 reads TGTGCCAGCTCACCGCGTTCTACTCCCAATGAGCAGTTCTTC. Translating it yields CASSPRSTPNEQFF.

The chain has TRBV28 and TRBJ1-4; 8 bases map to TRBD1. Per germline, CDR1 MDHEN and CDR2 SYDVKM. The CDR3 has 18 amino acids. J lost 8 bases, V lost 3 bases, and 17 bases had no gene match. For the CDR3, the DNA is TGTGCCAGCAGTTTGGGTGCAGGGGGCAATTTTGGGAGGGAAAAACTGTTTTTT. This encodes CASSLGAGGNFGREKLFF.

The chain employs TRBV9 and TRBJ2-7; 13 positions agree with TRBD2. The CDR3 covers 16 residues. V lost 4 bases, J lost 3 bases, and 7 bases stayed unmatched. CDR1 is SGDLS and CDR2 is YYNGEE in the germline V gene. This chain's CDR3 is CASSPGLAGSYYEQYF. The CDR3 DNA is TGTGCCAGCAGCCCGGGACTAGCGGGGTCATACTACGAGCAGTACTTC.

This sequence joins TRBV10-3 and TRBJ1-3, with TRBD1 matching over 10 bases. Germline V gene data show CDR1 as ENHRY and CDR2 as SYGVKD. The CDR3 spans 13 residues. The ends lost 8 bases at V and 4 bases at J; junction bases unmatched: 2. CDR3 loop: CAIWTGGGNTIYF. The CDR3 DNA is TGTGCCATCTGGACAGGGGGAGGAAACACCATATATTTT.

The J gene is TRBJ2-2, the V gene TRBV5-1; 10 positions agree with TRBD1. CDR1 and CDR2 (germline): SGHRS, YFSETQ. The V and J ends lost 1 base and 5 bases, in that order; junction bases with no gene match: 8. The CDR3 is 17 amino acids. The CDR3 sequence: CASSLFVDRGRTGELFF. In DNA, the CDR3 is TGCGCCAGCAGCTTGTTTGTTGACAGGGGGCGGACCGGGGAGCTGTTTTTT.

The gene calls are TRBV10-3 and TRBJ2-5; D is perhaps TRBD2 (5 bases). CDR3 length: 14 amino acids. The germline V gene encodes CDR1 ENHRY and CDR2 SYGVKD. Trimming pared 4 bases from V and 9 bases from J, leaving 18 bases between. The CDR3 nucleotides are TGTGCCATCAGTGCCCAAGGGAGTCAAGAAGCCCAGTACTTC. This codes for CAISAQGSQEAQYF.

The rearrangement joins TRBV14 to TRBJ2-3; unclear D gene. V was pared by 2 bases and J by 9 bases, with 9 bases between. CDR3 size: 12 residues. CDR1 is SGHDN, CDR2 FVKESK, per germline. The CDR3 protein is CASSQWPGTQYF. The CDR3, as DNA: TGTGCCAGCAGCCAATGGCCAGGCACGCAGTATTTT. Combining the CDR3 with reference TRBV14 and TRBJ2-3 gives the whole variable domain EAGVTQFPSHSVIEKGQTVTLRCDPISGHDNLYWYRRVMGKEIKFLLHFVKESKQDESGMPNNRFLAERTGGTYSTLKVQPAELEDSGVYFCASSQWPGTQYFGPGTRLTVL.

The CDR3 DNA sequence: TGTGCCAGCAGCGCTACCGGGACAGGGTACACAGATACGCAGTATTTT. Amino acid sequence: CASSATGTGYTDTQYF. The chain has TRBV11-3 and TRBJ2-3, with 9 bases fitting TRBD1. CDR1 is SGHNT and CDR2 is YENEEA in the germline V gene. The length of the CDR3 is 16 residues. V trimming: 5 bases; J trimming: 2 bases; junction bases outside the gene matches: 8.

J is TRBJ2-7 and V is TRBV5-1; TRBD1 agrees at 7 bases. The germline V gene has CDR1 SGHRS and CDR2 YFSETQ. V lost 0 bases to trimming and J lost 2 bases; unmatched junction nucleotides: 11. This CDR3 is built from 17 residues. CDR3 sequence reads: CASSLVGWAGGAYEQYF. As DNA, the CDR3 is TGCGCCAGCAGCTTGGTAGGTTGGGCAGGGGGAGCCTACGAGCAGTACTTC.

The chain carries TRBV28 and TRBJ2-7; 8 bases are shared with TRBD1. The CDR3 runs to 12 residues. Per the germline V gene, CDR1 is MDHEN and CDR2 is SYDVKM. The V segment lost 6 bases and the J segment 2 bases; nucleotides outside the gene matches: 0. CDR3 region: CASRQGAYEQYF. CDR3 sequence (DNA): TGTGCCAGCAGACAGGGGGCCTACGAGCAGTACTTC.

The gene calls are TRBV6-5 and TRBJ2-7, with 7 bases that match TRBD1. The V and J ends lost 4 bases and 2 bases, in that order; junction bases with no gene match: 5. This CDR3 is 14 amino acids long. Germline assignment: CDR1 MNHEY and CDR2 SVGAGI. The CDR3 loop reads CASSLYGTAYEQYF. The DNA of the CDR3 is TGTGCCAGCAGTTTATACGGGACAGCCTACGAGCAGTACTTC.

The gene calls are TRBV14 and TRBJ2-5; tentative D call: TRBD1 (6 bases). V was cut by 1 base and J by 3 bases, with 15 bases left in between. Germline-derived CDR1 and CDR2 are SGHDN and FVKESK. The CDR3 is made up of 16 amino acids. The chain's CDR3 is CASSQGLGGVKETQYF. The CDR3 DNA is TGTGCCAGCAGCCAAGGCTTAGGGGGTGTGAAAGAGACCCAGTACTTC.

This clone has only a few counts. This chain uses TRBV5-5 with TRBJ2-3, with D unclear. Germline CDR1 and CDR2: SGHKS and YYEKEE (reference sequence). V lost 0 bases to trimming and J lost 0 bases, with 5 bases between them. This CDR3 spans 14 amino acids. DNA for the CDR3: TGTGCCAGCAGCTTGGTCAGGAGCACAGATACGCAGTATTTT. It is translated as CASSLVRSTDTQYF.

The chain couples TRBV4-2 to TRBJ2-3, with 7 bases that match TRBD1. The CDR3 is 15 amino acids. CDR1 LGHNA and CDR2 YNFKEQ come from the germline V gene. J was trimmed by 3 bases and V by 0 bases; bases with no gene match: 3. CDR3 sequence reads: CASSQDLTGTDTQYF. The CDR3 DNA is TGTGCCAGCAGCCAAGACCTGACAGGGACAGATACGCAGTATTTT.

The rearrangement joins TRBV5-1 to TRBJ1-3, with 7 bases identical to TRBD1. The V gene's germline CDR1 is SGHRS and CDR2 YFSETQ. The CDR3 is made up of 15 amino acids. The trim removed 0 bases at V and 3 bases at J, leaving 3 bases unmatched. DNA for the CDR3: TGCGCCAGCAGCTTGGGACAGGGTGTTGGAAACACCATATATTTT. This codes for CASSLGQGVGNTIYF.

The chain couples TRBV19 to TRBJ1-2; 10 nucleotides match TRBD1. The germline V gene encodes CDR1 LNHDA and CDR2 SQIVND (reference sequence). CDR3 length: 14 amino acids. J was trimmed by 3 bases and V by 8 bases; bases with no gene match: 6. CDR3 nucleotide sequence: TGTGCCAGTGCTCGGACAGGGGGTGACTATGGCTACACCTTC. This encodes CASARTGGDYGYTF.

The table lists this clone with a count of one. The chain has TRBV6-6 and TRBJ2-1, with D possibly matching TRBD1 (6 bases). CDR3 length: 17 residues. The germline V gene encodes CDR1 MNHNY and CDR2 SVGAGI (reference sequence). V lost 5 bases to trimming and J lost 1 base, with 18 bases between them. This CDR3 reads CASSLPGGGFSYNEQFF. CDR3 coding DNA: TGTGCCAGCAGTCTCCCGGGTGGGGGCTTTTCCTACAATGAGCAGTTCTTC.

The rearrangement links TRBV5-6 to TRBJ2-2, with D hard to call. The CDR3 is 17 amino acids. The germline CDR1 and CDR2 sequences are SGHDT and YYEEEE. V gave up 2 bases and J gave up 1 base, with 15 bases separating them. The CDR3 bases are TGTGCCAGCAGCTTTCTAACCCTTTATAGGAACACCGGGGAGCTGTTTTTT. As protein: CASSFLTLYRNTGELFF.

This rearrangement joins TRBV29-1 to TRBJ1-1; TRBD1 agrees at 7 bases. CDR1 SQVTM and CDR2 ANQGSEA come from the germline V gene. Losses at the gene ends were 6 bases for V and 0 bases for J; bases not matched to a gene: 7. CDR3 length: 14 residues. For the CDR3, the DNA is TGCAGCGTAGTGACAGGGCCGATGAACACTGAAGCTTTCTTT. It codes for CSVVTGPMNTEAFF.

The chain is built from TRBV19 and TRBJ1-2; 7 nucleotides match TRBD1. Germline-derived CDR1 and CDR2 are LNHDA and SQIVND (reference sequence). With V trimmed by 5 bases and J by 6 bases, 9 bases remained unmatched. This CDR3 has 14 amino acids. The CDR3 nucleotides read TGTGCCAGTAGTTTCCGGGACAGTCCTAATGGCTACACCTTC. Protein: CASSFRDSPNGYTF.

J is TRBJ2-7 and V is TRBV7-8; 10 bases map to TRBD1. Trimming removed 5 bases from V and 3 bases from J; junction bases left unmatched: 7. The CDR3 length is 15 residues. Germline V gives CDR1 SGHVS, CDR2 FQNEAQ. Here the CDR3 reads CASSTYRDRGYEQYF. The CDR3 nucleotides read TGTGCCAGCAGCACGTACCGGGACAGGGGCTACGAGCAGTACTTC.

The chain combines TRBV28 with TRBJ1-6; D perhaps matches TRBD1 (6 bases). The CDR3 length is 14 residues. Trimming pared 7 bases from V and 3 bases from J, leaving 10 bases between. The germline gives CDR1 MDHEN, CDR2 SYDVKM. In DNA, the CDR3 is TGTGCCAGCAACAGGGTCTTCTATAATTCACCCCTCCACTTT. It is translated as CASNRVFYNSPLHF.

J is TRBJ2-6 and V is TRBV19; D is uncertain. This CDR3 is built from 15 residues. Germline CDR1 reads LNHDA; CDR2 reads SQIVND (reference sequence). The V end lost 4 bases, the J end lost 2 bases, and 9 bases lay between the germline ends. CDR3 nucleotide sequence: TGTGCCAGTAGTACTCTTAATACTGGGGCCAACGTCCTGACTTTC. It is translated as CASSTLNTGANVLTF.

The chain combines TRBV5-4 with TRBJ2-5; maybe TRBD2 (5 bases). Germline V gene sequence: CDR1 SGHNT, CDR2 YYREEE (reference sequence). This CDR3 region has 13 residues. The germline V and J ends were trimmed by 4 bases and 4 bases, with 11 bases remaining between them. CDR3 DNA: TGTGCCAGCAGCCCCCACGGAGGAGAGACCCAGTACTTC. Its protein is CASSPHGGETQYF.

The V call is TRBV7-6, the J call TRBJ2-5; D is uncertain. The CDR3 runs 14 residues. The V gene lost 5 bases and the J gene lost 4 bases, with 14 bases spanning the gap. CDR1 and CDR2 from the germline V gene are SGHVS and FNYEAQ. CDR3 amino acids: CASSRRGLGETQYF. CDR3 nucleotides: TGTGCCAGCAGCCGCCGAGGTCTAGGAGAGACCCAGTACTTC.